Listed below are T cell receptor beta chains from one sample, sequenced in a study of blood T cells in healthy people across ages. TCRdb ran MiXCR on the 5' RACE reads and lists one entry per CDR3 protein. The sample shows fewer than 800,000 distinct CDR3 sequences, around 32% of them seen only once. Sequences were obtained from blood. Receptors originate from a woman of 80 years or more in good health. Each CDR3 is given with its conserved first and last residue. D genes are given only for firm matches. Some rows have no size entry. The others give once, few or many, or a class for an expanded clone.

v_call: TRBV6-2/TRBV6-3; clone_size: many; j_call: TRBJ2-6; d_call: TRBD1; cdr3_nt: TGTGCCAGCAGCCAGGACAGGCCCTCTGGGGCCAACGTCCTGACTTTC; cdr3_aa: CASSQDRPSGANVLTF
v_call: TRBV11-2; clone_size: many; j_call: TRBJ2-7; d_call: .; cdr3_nt: TGTGCCAGCAGCTTGTCCCCTGGGTCAACCTACGAGCAGTACTTC; cdr3_aa: CASSLSPGSTYEQYF
v_call: TRBV5-1; clone_size: many; j_call: TRBJ2-7; d_call: TRBD1; cdr3_nt: TGCGCCAGCAGATTTCGACAGGGGCCATCCTACGAGCAGTACTTC; cdr3_aa: CASRFRQGPSYEQYF
v_call: TRBV12-3/TRBV12-4; clone_size: .; j_call: TRBJ1-2; d_call: .; cdr3_nt: TGTGCCAGCACCCTAAGGGGTCATGGTGAAGGCTACACCTTC; cdr3_aa: CASTLRGHGEGYTF
v_call: TRBV5-1; clone_size: many; j_call: TRBJ1-2; d_call: TRBD1; cdr3_nt: TGCGCCAGCAGCTTGAGTAGTCCCAGGGGGGACTATGGCTACACCTTC; cdr3_aa: CASSLSSPRGDYGYTF
v_call: TRBV14; clone_size: once; j_call: TRBJ2-3; d_call: .; cdr3_nt: TGTGCCGGCAACGGGTTCTCCACAGATACGCAGTATTTT; cdr3_aa: CAGNGFSTDTQYF
v_call: TRBV20-1; clone_size: .; j_call: TRBJ2-3; d_call: TRBD2; cdr3_nt: TGCAGTGCTAGAGTTCAGCGGGAGAAGGATACGCAGTATTTT; cdr3_aa: CSARVQREKDTQYF
v_call: TRBV2; clone_size: few; j_call: TRBJ2-1; d_call: .; cdr3_nt: TGTGCCAGCAAGGGGCAGGGATTCTATGAGCAGTTCTTC; cdr3_aa: CASKGQGFYEQFF
v_call: TRBV9; clone_size: few; j_call: TRBJ2-7; d_call: .; cdr3_nt: TGTGCCAGCAGCGTAGACGCTTCCTACGAGCAGTACTTC; cdr3_aa: CASSVDASYEQYF
v_call: TRBV6-6; clone_size: .; j_call: TRBJ2-1; d_call: .; cdr3_nt: TGTGCCAGCAGTTCGAAAGCTAGCTCCTACAATGAGCAGTTCTTC; cdr3_aa: CASSSKASSYNEQFF
v_call: TRBV20-1; clone_size: .; j_call: TRBJ2-4; d_call: .; cdr3_nt: TGCAGTGCATCGGACAGCCCAGCCAAAAACATTCAGTACTTC; cdr3_aa: CSASDSPAKNIQYF
v_call: TRBV4-3; clone_size: .; j_call: TRBJ2-5; d_call: TRBD2; cdr3_nt: TGCGCCAGCAGCCCCCGGACTAGCGGGATGGGGGAGACCCAGTACTTC; cdr3_aa: CASSPRTSGMGETQYF
v_call: TRBV20-1; clone_size: few; j_call: TRBJ2-1; d_call: TRBD2; cdr3_nt: TGCAGTGCTAGTCGGGGGGCCTACAATGAGCAGTTCTTC; cdr3_aa: CSASRGAYNEQFF
v_call: TRBV7-3; clone_size: many; j_call: TRBJ2-1; d_call: TRBD2; cdr3_nt: TGTGCCAGCAGCGCGGGACTAGCGGGTAACAATGAGCAGTTCTTC; cdr3_aa: CASSAGLAGNNEQFF
v_call: TRBV7-3; clone_size: many; j_call: TRBJ2-1; d_call: .; cdr3_nt: TGTGCCAGCAGCTTCTCAAACGGTGAGCAGTTCTTC; cdr3_aa: CASSFSNGEQFF
v_call: TRBV3-1; clone_size: few; j_call: TRBJ2-1; d_call: TRBD2; cdr3_nt: TGTGCCAGCAGCGCTAGCGGGGGGGCCGGGAATGAGCAGTTCTTC; cdr3_aa: CASSASGGAGNEQFF
v_call: TRBV5-1; clone_size: many; j_call: TRBJ2-4; d_call: .; cdr3_nt: TGCGCCAGCAGCCTTGGGGACACCGTAGCCAAAAACATTCAGTACTTC; cdr3_aa: CASSLGDTVAKNIQYF
v_call: TRBV20-1; clone_size: .; j_call: TRBJ2-5; d_call: .; cdr3_nt: TGCAGTGCTATCGGGGGAAATAGAGAGACCCAGTACTTC; cdr3_aa: CSAIGGNRETQYF
v_call: TRBV5-6; clone_size: many; j_call: TRBJ2-2; d_call: TRBD1; cdr3_nt: TGTGCCAGCAGCCTAAGGACAGGGCGGAACACCGGGGAGCTGTTTTTT; cdr3_aa: CASSLRTGRNTGELFF
v_call: TRBV5-6; clone_size: many; j_call: TRBJ2-1; d_call: TRBD2; cdr3_nt: TGTGCCAGCAGCTCTCGACTAGCGGGCGTTTCCTACAATGAGCAGTTCTTC; cdr3_aa: CASSSRLAGVSYNEQFF
v_call: TRBV6-6; clone_size: .; j_call: TRBJ1-4; d_call: TRBD1; cdr3_nt: TGTGCCAGCAGTTACAGGGGGCAGGAAAAACTGTTTTTT; cdr3_aa: CASSYRGQEKLFF
v_call: TRBV9; clone_size: .; j_call: TRBJ2-7; d_call: .; cdr3_nt: TGTGCCAGCAGCGTGGGAAGGGGGGAAGCCTACGAGCAGTACTTC; cdr3_aa: CASSVGRGEAYEQYF
v_call: TRBV20-1; clone_size: many; j_call: TRBJ2-4; d_call: .; cdr3_nt: TGCAGTGCTAGAGGCGGGCTCCGCACAAAAAACATTCAGTACTTC; cdr3_aa: CSARGGLRTKNIQYF
v_call: TRBV19; clone_size: few; j_call: TRBJ2-2; d_call: TRBD1; cdr3_nt: TGTGCCAGTAGTATTAGAACCGGAGGACAGGGGGCGAAACGTCGACGGGAGCTGTTTTTT; cdr3_aa: CASSIRTGGQGAKRRRELFF
v_call: TRBV5-6; clone_size: many; j_call: TRBJ2-6; d_call: .; cdr3_nt: TGTGCCAGCGTATTCCAGGACTCTGGGGCCAACGTCCTGACTTTC; cdr3_aa: CASVFQDSGANVLTF
v_call: TRBV3-1; clone_size: few; j_call: TRBJ1-2; d_call: .; cdr3_nt: TGTGTCAGCAGCCGGCGGGGGACGGCCTATGGCTACACCTTC; cdr3_aa: CVSSRRGTAYGYTF
v_call: TRBV28; clone_size: .; j_call: TRBJ2-3; d_call: TRBD2; cdr3_nt: TGTACCAGCAGTCCAACCGTAGCGGGGGGAAATACAGATACGCAGTATTTT; cdr3_aa: CTSSPTVAGGNTDTQYF
v_call: TRBV10-3; clone_size: .; j_call: TRBJ2-3; d_call: TRBD1; cdr3_nt: TGTGCCATCAGTGAGTCGAGGGACAGGGGACGAACAGATACGCAGTATTTT; cdr3_aa: CAISESRDRGRTDTQYF
v_call: TRBV20-1; clone_size: .; j_call: TRBJ1-2; d_call: .; cdr3_nt: TGCAGTGCTGGACGACCCCAGACAGATGGCTACACCTTC; cdr3_aa: CSAGRPQTDGYTF
v_call: TRBV7-2; clone_size: many; j_call: TRBJ2-1; d_call: TRBD1; cdr3_nt: TGTGCCAGCAGTAGGGACAGTCACAATGAGCAGTTCTTC; cdr3_aa: CASSRDSHNEQFF
v_call: TRBV7-2; clone_size: .; j_call: TRBJ2-7; d_call: TRBD1; cdr3_nt: TGTGCCAGCAGTTGGGACAGGACTTTGTCCTACGAGCAGTACTTC; cdr3_aa: CASSWDRTLSYEQYF
v_call: TRBV15; clone_size: .; j_call: TRBJ2-3; d_call: .; cdr3_nt: TGTGCCACCAGCAGGGGTAGACAAACAGGCCTCCAGGGAGATACGCAGTATTTT; cdr3_aa: CATSRGRQTGLQGDTQYF
v_call: TRBV3-1; clone_size: .; j_call: TRBJ2-5; d_call: TRBD2; cdr3_nt: TGTGCCAGCGGCTCTCAAGCGGGGGCTCAAGAGACCCAGTACTTC; cdr3_aa: CASGSQAGAQETQYF
v_call: TRBV7-9; clone_size: many; j_call: TRBJ1-1; d_call: .; cdr3_nt: TGTGCCAGCAGCTTGTCCTCGGGACGGAATGAAGCTTTCTTT; cdr3_aa: CASSLSSGRNEAFF
v_call: TRBV20-1; clone_size: many; j_call: TRBJ2-7; d_call: TRBD2; cdr3_nt: TGCAGTGCCCCGGGAGCGGGGGGACTTATTCGGTACGAGCAGTACTTC; cdr3_aa: CSAPGAGGLIRYEQYF
v_call: TRBV4-2; clone_size: once; j_call: TRBJ2-7; d_call: .; cdr3_nt: TGTGCCAGCAGCCAAGAAGATGGGGTAGTAGCTTTCTACGAGCAGTACTTC; cdr3_aa: CASSQEDGVVAFYEQYF
v_call: TRBV9; clone_size: many; j_call: TRBJ2-7; d_call: .; cdr3_nt: TGTGCCAGCAGCGTATCGGGGGTCCTGTCCTACGAGCAGTACTTC; cdr3_aa: CASSVSGVLSYEQYF
v_call: TRBV12-3/TRBV12-4; clone_size: many; j_call: TRBJ2-1; d_call: .; cdr3_nt: TGTGCCAGCAGTTTCCGCCCCAGTAGCAATGAGCAGTTCTTC; cdr3_aa: CASSFRPSSNEQFF
v_call: TRBV11-2; clone_size: few; j_call: TRBJ2-3; d_call: .; cdr3_nt: TGTGCCAGCAGCTTAACGGGACACTACACAGATACGCAGTATTTT; cdr3_aa: CASSLTGHYTDTQYF
v_call: TRBV20-1; clone_size: many; j_call: TRBJ2-7; d_call: .; cdr3_nt: TGCAGTGCTAGCCGACAGGTCTACGAGCAGTACTTC; cdr3_aa: CSASRQVYEQYF